This is a list of T cell receptor beta chains from one sample in a study of graft-versus-host responses after intestinal transplantation. These TCRs are of unknown antigen specificity. The protocol was immunoSEQ multiplex PCR, while the TCRdb copy is restricted to in-frame clones and leaves out a portion. The sample yields about 110,000 clones, over 85% seen once. The sample here was unstimulated CD8+ T cells sorted from spleen or lymph node cells, taken before intestinal transplant. These receptor sequences come from a human donor who received an intestinal transplant. The CDR3 runs from the conserved cysteine through the conserved F or W. A D gene is named only where the DNA matches it firmly. The size entry is marked missing in some rows and otherwise reads once, few, many or a size class.

CDR3 DNA | CDR3 protein | D gene | J gene | clone size | V gene
TGTGCCAGCAGTCTTACAGGGAGTTATAGCAATCAGCCCCAGCATTTT | CASSLTGSYSNQPQHF | - | TRBJ1-5 | - | TRBV27
TGTGCCAGTAGGCCGGGACTAGCATTAATAGCCGAGCAGTACTTC | CASRPGLALIAEQYF | TRBD2 | TRBJ2-7 | - | TRBV19
TGTGCCAGCAGCTTGCGTACGAACACCGGGGAGCTGTTTTTT | CASSLRTNTGELFF | - | TRBJ2-2 | - | TRBV11-1
TGCGCCAGCAGCTTGCGGCGGGAGAACGGCGAGCAGTACTTC | CASSLRRENGEQYF | TRBD2 | TRBJ2-7 | - | TRBV5-1
TGTGCTAGCAGTCCAGAACGGGGACGAGCAATGATCTTC | CASSPERGRAMIF | - | TRBJ2-1 | few | TRBV7-7
TGTGCTAGCAGCTTAGGCAGTTACAATGAGCAGTTCTTC | CASSLGSYNEQFF | - | TRBJ2-1 | - | TRBV7-7
TGTGCCAGTAGTATCGGGAGCGGGAGTTCCGCAGATACGCAGTATTTT | CASSIGSGSSADTQYF | TRBD2 | TRBJ2-3 | - | TRBV19
TGTGCCAGCAGTTTTGGGGTGTGGGCTTTCTTT | CASSFGVWAFF | - | TRBJ1-1 | - | TRBV27
TGTGCCAGCAGCCATTCGGGCCCCAATGAGCAGTTCTTC | CASSHSGPNEQFF | - | TRBJ2-1 | - | TRBV7-8
TGTGCCAGCAGCCCGGGACAGGTGGGGAACACTGAAGCTTTCTTT | CASSPGQVGNTEAFF | TRBD1 | TRBJ1-1 | - | TRBV7-9
TGTGCCAGCAGCACCCCTACCGTGAGTACTAGCACAGATACGCAGTATTTT | CASSTPTVSTSTDTQYF | - | TRBJ2-3 | - | TRBV9
TGTGCCAGCAGCTTGGGGGAGGAGAAGTTCTTC | CASSLGEEKFF | - | TRBJ2-1 | - | TRBV5-5
TGTGCCAGCAGCCAAGGACTAGCGGCCTACGAGCAGTACTTC | CASSQGLAAYEQYF | TRBD2 | TRBJ2-7 | few | TRBV7-2
TGCGCCAGCAGTGAGAGGGGGGGCTCCGATATCGAGACCCAGTACTTC | CASSERGGSDIETQYF | - | TRBJ2-5 | - | TRBV10-1
TGTGCCAGCAGTTACGCCGGGGGGTTGTCAGATACGCAGTATTTT | CASSYAGGLSDTQYF | TRBD2 | TRBJ2-3 | once | TRBV6-5
TGTGCCAGCAGTCGGGCGAGCTCCTACAATGAGCAGTTCTTC | CASSRASSYNEQFF | - | TRBJ2-1 | - | TRBV27
TGTGCCAGCAGCCTAGGGGGCGGGAGGTTCACAGATACGCAGTATTTT | CASSLGGGRFTDTQYF | - | TRBJ2-3 | - | TRBV7-6
TGTGCCGGAAAGACTAGCGGGAACGACGAGCAGTACTTC | CAGKTSGNDEQYF | TRBD2 | TRBJ2-7 | - | TRBV6-6
TGTGCCAGCAGCCGCACACAGGGAGGTGGGTTCTTC | CASSRTQGGGFF | - | TRBJ2-1 | few | TRBV7-9
TGTGCCAGCAGCTTGGCGACTGGGACAGGGGGCCGCTACACCTTC | CASSLATGTGGRYTF | TRBD1 | TRBJ1-2 | once | TRBV7-6
TGTGCCAGCAGTGAGGTGGGACTAGGAAACACCATATATTTT | CASSEVGLGNTIYF | - | TRBJ1-3 | - | TRBV2
TGTGCCAGCAGCTTATCTCAGGGTAGAGCCTACGAGCAGTACTTC | CASSLSQGRAYEQYF | - | TRBJ2-7 | - | TRBV11-2
TGTGCCAGCAGCGTAGACGGCGGGAGGGAGACCCAGTACTTC | CASSVDGGRETQYF | TRBD2 | TRBJ2-5 | once | TRBV9
TGTGCCAGCAGCCCAGGGGGCAGGGACACTGAAGCTTTCTTT | CASSPGGRDTEAFF | TRBD1 | TRBJ1-1 | once | TRBV7-9
TGTGCCAGCAGCGTAATGGGAGGGGAGGCCTACGAGCAGTACTTC | CASSVMGGEAYEQYF | TRBD2 | TRBJ2-7 | - | TRBV27
TGTGCCAGCACTAATGACAATGAGCAGTTCTTC | CASTNDNEQFF | - | TRBJ2-1 | - | TRBV6-5
TGTGCCAGCAGCCTCGGACTAGGACGCACAGATACGCAGTATTTT | CASSLGLGRTDTQYF | TRBD2 | TRBJ2-3 | - | TRBV7-8
TGTGCCAGCAGCGCCCGGGACGGCGTCGGTTCGAACACTGAAGCTTTCTTT | CASSARDGVGSNTEAFF | - | TRBJ1-1 | - | TRBV9
TGTGCCAGCAGCTTACCAGTGAACACTGAAGCTTTCTTT | CASSLPVNTEAFF | - | TRBJ1-1 | - | TRBV5-6
TGTGCCAGCAGTACTAGCGGGATGTCCGATGAGCAGTTCTTC | CASSTSGMSDEQFF | TRBD2 | TRBJ2-1 | - | TRBV27
TGTGCCAGCAGCCTAAGCGGGGTGATGGCCTACGAGCAGTACTTC | CASSLSGVMAYEQYF | TRBD2 | TRBJ2-7 | - | TRBV27
TGCGCCAGCAGCTGGACTAGCGGGGGAGTCACCGGGGAGCTGTTTTTT | CASSWTSGGVTGELFF | TRBD2 | TRBJ2-2 | - | TRBV5-1
TGTGCCAGCAGTTTACTACGGGGGTTTGGAAACACCATATATTTT | CASSLLRGFGNTIYF | - | TRBJ1-3 | - | TRBV28
TGCGCCAGCACCAACCCCCGAGGAGAGCAGTTCTTC | CASTNPRGEQFF | - | TRBJ2-1 | - | TRBV4-1
TGTGCCAGCAGTTTACTAGGCGGGAGGCCTCCGCGAGAGACCCAGTACTTC | CASSLLGGRPPRETQYF | TRBD2 | TRBJ2-5 | - | TRBV27
TGTGCCAGCAACCACAGGGGCAATCAGCCCCAGCATTTT | CASNHRGNQPQHF | - | TRBJ1-5 | - | TRBV6-6
TGTGCCAGCAGTTACAGGGCAACTTCTAACTATGGCTACACCTTC | CASSYRATSNYGYTF | - | TRBJ1-2 | - | TRBV6-5
TGTGCCAGCAGGGGATTTACGGGGAGCTACGAGCAGTACTTC | CASRGFTGSYEQYF | - | TRBJ2-7 | - | TRBV28
TGCGCCAGCAGGGGCCTTAGGGAGCAGTTCTTC | CASRGLREQFF | - | TRBJ2-1 | once | TRBV5-1
TGCGCCAGCAGCTCCTCTCCGGGGCCCTTCCTCCTAGGCGACGAAGCTTTCTTT | CASSSSPGPFLLGDEAFF | - | TRBJ1-1 | once | TRBV5-1
TGTGCCATCAGTGAGTCGAGGCTTGAAACGACCATATATTTT | CAISESRLETTIYF | - | TRBJ1-3 | few | TRBV10-3
TGTGCCAGCAGCGTAGGTGCGGGAGGGGGCCAGGGTGGCTACACCTTC | CASSVGAGGGQGGYTF | TRBD1 | TRBJ1-2 | - | TRBV9
TGCGCCAGCAGCCACCAAGAAACAGGCGTGGACGAGCAGTACTTC | CASSHQETGVDEQYF | - | TRBJ2-7 | - | TRBV4-1